This T cell receptor beta chain was recorded in a study of T cell changes during pregnancy in multiple sclerosis. Using immunoSEQ multiplex PCR, the repertoire was profiled, and TCRdb retains in-frame clones only, with some absent. The sample carries some 100,000 clones, about 91% recorded once. V dropped 2 bases and J dropped 5; count of bases not matched to a gene: 5. Germline V gives CDR1 SGHTS, CDR2 YDEGEE. The length of the CDR3 is 14 residues. This clonotype originated in a female donor with multiple sclerosis, enrolled in a pregnancy study. The starting material was peripheral blood, obtained in the second trimester of pregnancy. The chain recombines TRBV5-8 with TRBJ2-5; 8 bases map to TRBD1. The CDR3 DNA reads as TGTGCCAGCAGCTTTTCCAGGGGGCGGGAGACCCAGTACTTC. This translates into CASSFSRGRETQYF.